One and the same sample provided the 13 T cell receptor beta chains below, sequenced in a study of cytomegalovirus exposure and HLA in healthy donors. In the PCR, 60 Vbeta and 13 Jbeta primers were used. The protocol was immunoSEQ multiplex PCR, while the TCRdb copy is restricted to in-frame clones and leaves out a portion. Of approximately 150,000 clones in the sample, 63% are singletons; the top ten hold approximately 6.6%. The sample consisted of PBMCs. These receptors were obtained from a woman aged 60-75 years in good health and CMV-seropositive.

The rearrangement uses TRBV19 and TRBJ1-2; D not resolved. This CDR3 has 16 residues. Trimming took 6 bases from V and 0 from J, leaving 17 bases between them. The germline CDR1 and CDR2 sequences are LNHDA and SQIVND (reference sequence). The CDR3 here is CASRPIAERANYGYTF. The CDR3 nucleotides are TGTGCCAGTAGACCCATAGCGGAAAGAGCTAACTATGGCTACACCTTC. Full variable domain (rest looked up from reference TRBV19 and TRBJ1-2): DGGITQSPKYLFRKEGQNVTLSCEQNLNHDAMYWYRQDPGQGLRLIYYSQIVNDFQKGDIAEGYSVSREKKESFPLTVTSAQKNPTAFYLCASRPIAERANYGYTFGSGTRLTVV.

This clone has more than one count but fewer than ten. The chain has TRBV5-1 and TRBJ1-4; 7 bases are a match to TRBD1. This CDR3 is built from 16 residues. The V and J ends lost 1 base and 4 bases, in that order; junction bases with no gene match: 7. Germline-derived CDR1 and CDR2 are SGHRS and YFSETQ. The CDR3 loop is CASSLPTGADNEKLFF. The CDR3 bases are TGCGCCAGCAGCTTGCCCACAGGGGCCGATAATGAAAAACTGTTTTTT. Together with reference TRBV5-1 and TRBJ1-4, the CDR3 gives the full variable domain: KAGVTQTPRYLIKTRGQQVTLSCSPISGHRSVSWYQQTPGQGLQFLFEYFSETQRNKGNFPGRFSGRQFSNSRSEMNVSTLELGDSALYLCASSLPTGADNEKLFFGSGTQLSVL.

This clone came up a few times. The chain links TRBV7-2 to TRBJ1-1; D is perhaps TRBD1 (5 bases). CDR3 length: 11 residues. The germline V gene encodes CDR1 SGHTA and CDR2 FQGNSA. V dropped 3 bases and J dropped 8 bases, with 7 bases sitting between them. CDR3 DNA: TGTGCCAGCAGCTTTGGGGGGGAAGCTTTCTTT. Its protein product is CASSFGGEAFF.

Turning to this clone: The junction departs from germline at one end; a sequencing error may be responsible. The chain couples TRBV5-1 to TRBJ2-7, with 11 bases aligning to TRBD2. CDR1 is SGHRS and CDR2 is YFSETQ in the germline V gene. There are 16 residues in the CDR3. In nucleotides, the CDR3 is TGCGCCAGCAGTCGAAGTACTAGCGGGAGCTCCCACGAGCAGTACTTC. This encodes CASSRSTSGSSHEQYF.

This chain uses TRBV5-1 with TRBJ2-7; tentatively, D is TRBD1 (6 bases). The germline gives CDR1 SGHRS, CDR2 YFSETQ. The CDR3 runs 14 residues. Trimming removed 2 bases from V and 2 bases from J, with 11 bases in between. The CDR3 spells CASSLGTPPYEQYF. The CDR3 coding sequence is TGCGCCAGCAGCTTAGGGACACCCCCCTACGAGCAGTACTTC.

This clone has a handful of counts. This sequence joins TRBV28 and TRBJ2-3, with TRBD2 matching 8 bases. This CDR3 has 17 residues. Trimming cost V 6 bases and J 0 bases; bases outside gene matches: 11. Germline assignment: CDR1 MDHEN and CDR2 SYDVKM. This chain's CDR3 is CASSPILADFSTDTQYF. CDR3 DNA: TGTGCCAGCAGCCCCATACTAGCGGATTTTAGCACAGATACGCAGTATTTT.

The chain links TRBV5-5 to TRBJ2-2; D possibly corresponds to TRBD1 (5 bases). The germline V gene has CDR1 SGHKS and CDR2 YYEKEE (reference sequence). This CDR3 is built from 15 residues. The V and J ends lost 1 base and 2 bases respectively, with 9 bases between them. CDR3 coding DNA: TGTGCCAGCAGCTTGTTAGGACACAACACCGGGGAGCTGTTTTTT. Amino acids: CASSLLGHNTGELFF.

The V call is TRBV7-2, the J call TRBJ2-3; TRBD2 matches 7 bases. Germline CDR1 is SGHTA and CDR2 is FQGNSA. The CDR3 covers 16 residues. The ends lost 1 base at V and 0 bases at J; junction bases unmatched: 4. CDR3 sequence: CASSLGDYSSTDTQYF. In nucleotides, the CDR3 is TGTGCCAGCAGCTTAGGGGACTACTCTAGCACAGATACGCAGTATTTT.

The chain uses TRBV7-9 and TRBJ1-5; 10 bases agree with TRBD1. Per the germline V gene, CDR1 is SEHNR and CDR2 is FQNEAQ (reference sequence). The trim removed 8 bases at V and 1 base at J, leaving 2 bases unmatched. The CDR3 consists of 14 residues. The CDR3 region is CASQGQGSNQPQHF. The CDR3 DNA is TGTGCCAGCCAGGGACAGGGGAGCAATCAGCCCCAGCATTTT.

The gene calls are TRBV6-5 and TRBJ2-2, with 12 bases fitting TRBD2. The CDR3 is 16 amino acids. The V segment lost 4 bases and the J segment 8 bases; nucleotides outside the gene matches: 8. Germline CDR1 MNHEY, CDR2 SVGAGI. This chain's CDR3 is CASSLDTSGRTGELFF. In DNA form, the CDR3 reads TGTGCCAGCAGTTTAGACACTAGCGGGAGGACTGGGGAGCTGTTTTTT.

The chain joins TRBV5-8 to TRBJ1-4; D is unresolved. The V gene's germline CDR1 is SGHTS and CDR2 YDEGEE. V lost 4 bases to trimming and J lost 3 bases, with 13 bases between them. The CDR3 covers 15 residues. As DNA, the CDR3 is TGTGCCAGCAGCGGCGGCACGTACCCTAATGAAAAACTGTTTTTT. Its protein is CASSGGTYPNEKLFF.

The chain is built from TRBV2 and TRBJ1-1; no firm D call. The CDR3 is 13 amino acids. Germline values: CDR1 SNHLY, CDR2 FYNNEI. The V end lost 3 bases, the J end lost 0 bases, and 5 bases lay between the germline ends. This CDR3 is CASSEAVNTEAFF. The CDR3 nucleotides read TGTGCCAGCAGTGAGGCAGTGAACACTGAAGCTTTCTTT.

The chain joins TRBV18 to TRBJ1-1, with 10 bases fitting TRBD1. The CDR3 loop spans 16 amino acids. CDR1 and CDR2 from the germline V gene are KGHSH and LQKENI. V dropped 2 bases and J dropped 3; count of bases not matched to a gene: 6. The CDR3 nucleotides are TGTGCCAGCTCACCAAAGACAGGGGGCGTGGACACTGAAGCTTTCTTT. Residues: CASSPKTGGVDTEAFF.